The clone carrying this TCR beta chain appeared many times. This record comes from a study of spatial heterogeneity in lung cancer. The CDR3 runs 15 residues. Germline assignment: CDR1 SGHRS and CDR2 YFSETQ. Trimming cost V 0 bases and J 2 bases; bases outside gene matches: 2. The library protocol tagged each TCR cDNA with a unique molecular identifier. A single record per CDR3 protein comes from TCRdb applying MiXCR to the 5' RACE reads. Of tens of thousands of distinct CDR3 sequences listed, 4.6% are singletons. As to time point: sample taken at primary tumor resection. The study sequenced unsorted whole RNA from tumor, nontumor lung or frozen PBMC.

This TCR came from a male donor with early-stage non-small cell lung cancer. The input for sequencing was PBMCs, taken at surgery. The rearrangement links TRBV5-1 to TRBJ1-5; TRBD1 aligns across 7 bases. CDR3 bases: TGCGCCAGCAGCTTGGAGGGGGCAGGCAATCAGCCCCAGCATTTT. Amino acid sequence: CASSLEGAGNQPQHF.